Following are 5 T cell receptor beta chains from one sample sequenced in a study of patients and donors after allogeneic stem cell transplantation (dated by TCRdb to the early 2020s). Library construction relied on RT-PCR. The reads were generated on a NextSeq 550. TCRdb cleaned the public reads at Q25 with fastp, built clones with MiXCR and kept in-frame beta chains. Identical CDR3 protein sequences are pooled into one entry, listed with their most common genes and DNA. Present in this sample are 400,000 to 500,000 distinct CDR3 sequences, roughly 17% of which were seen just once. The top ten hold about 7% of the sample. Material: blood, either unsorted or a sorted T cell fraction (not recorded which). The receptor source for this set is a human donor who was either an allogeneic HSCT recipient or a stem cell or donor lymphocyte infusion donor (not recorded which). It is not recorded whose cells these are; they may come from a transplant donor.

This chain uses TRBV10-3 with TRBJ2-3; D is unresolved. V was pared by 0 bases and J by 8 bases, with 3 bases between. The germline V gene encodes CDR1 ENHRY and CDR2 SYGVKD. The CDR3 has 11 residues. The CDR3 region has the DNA TGTGCCATCAGTGAGTCCGGTACGCAGTATTTT. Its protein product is CAISESGTQYF.

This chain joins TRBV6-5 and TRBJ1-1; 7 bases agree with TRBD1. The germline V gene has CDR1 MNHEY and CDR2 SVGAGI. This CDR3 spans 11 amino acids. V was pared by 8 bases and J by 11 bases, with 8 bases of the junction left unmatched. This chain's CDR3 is CASSRQGSAFF. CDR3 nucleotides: TGTGCCAGCTCGAGACAGGGATCCGCTTTCTTT.

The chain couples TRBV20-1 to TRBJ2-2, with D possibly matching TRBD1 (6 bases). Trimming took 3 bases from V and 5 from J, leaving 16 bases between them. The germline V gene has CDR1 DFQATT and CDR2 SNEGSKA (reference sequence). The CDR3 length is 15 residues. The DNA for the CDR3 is TGCAGTGCTAGTCCGCTGGGGGCACAGACCGGGGAGCTGTTTTTT. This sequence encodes CSASPLGAQTGELFF.

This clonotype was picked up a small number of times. CDR3: CASSLPIPGNQPQHF. CDR3 nucleotide sequence: TGTGCCAGCAGCTTACCCATCCCAGGCAATCAGCCCCAGCATTTT. The rearrangement uses TRBV7-7 and TRBJ1-5; the D is unclear. The ends were cut back, 2 bases at V and 2 bases at J, with 10 bases in the middle. Germline-derived CDR1 and CDR2 are SSHAT and FNYEAQ (reference sequence). The CDR3 contains 15 residues.

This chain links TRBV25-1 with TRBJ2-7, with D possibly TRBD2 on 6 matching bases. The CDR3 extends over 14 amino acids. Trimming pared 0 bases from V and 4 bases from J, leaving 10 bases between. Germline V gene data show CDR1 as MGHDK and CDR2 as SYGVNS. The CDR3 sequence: CASSEYKAGYEQYF. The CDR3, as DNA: TGTGCCAGCAGTGAATATAAGGCGGGATACGAGCAGTACTTC.